This T cell receptor beta chain was recorded in a study of OX40 agonist ivuxolimab in advanced cancers. At the level of the whole study: Ivuxolimab was a fully human IgG2 agonistic monoclonal antibody targeting the costimulatory receptor OX40 (CD134). Intravenous ivuxolimab was administered to patients every 2 weeks at six dose levels: 0.01, 0.1, 0.3, 1.5, 3 and 10 mg/kg. Of the approximately 50 dose-escalation patients, hepatocellular carcinoma was present in some 19, melanoma in roughly 15, renal cell carcinoma in 9 and head and neck cancer in 9. In the dose-escalation cohort, approximately 82% of patients were male, and the mean age was roughly 60 years, with a range of 23 to 79. Prior anti-PD-1, anti-PD-L1 or anti-CTLA-4 therapy was permitted, and approximately 41% of dose-escalation patients had received checkpoint inhibitors. Partial responses occurred in three dose-escalation patients, of whom one had hepatocellular carcinoma and two had cutaneous melanoma. The purpose of peripheral TCRbeta sequencing was to test whether ivuxolimab changed TCR sequence diversity and led to clonal T-cell expansion. The paper describes the monotherapy dose-escalation part (N = 52 patients) of the phase I trial of ivuxolimab. Here is what the overall study found, with its caveats: After ivuxolimab, CD8+ T cells had more expanded clones than CD4+ T cells on average. Clonal expansion of both CD4+ and CD8+ blood T cells was observed from baseline to week 6 at doses 0.1 to 3.0 mg/kg. Partial responders in the 0.1-3.0 mg/kg groups had among the lowest normalized peripheral clonal expansion, especially among CD8+ T cells. Low levels of normalized T-cell clonal expansion were also shown by some nonresponding patients. Antigen specificity was not determined for the clonally expanded peripheral T cells.

The germline V gene yields SGHAT for CDR1 and FQNNGV for CDR2. Trimming removed 4 bases from V and 6 bases from J; the gene matches leave 7 bases unexplained. From the cysteine up to the phenylalanine, the CDR3 has a length of 14 residues. The entry retains the CDR3 DNA only, 42 bases that are in frame from base 1. Patients with a history of autoimmune disease or receiving systemic immunosuppression were excluded from the trial. Peripheral blood for TCR sequencing was drawn from every dose cohort at baseline, at cycle 4 day 1 and at cycle 7 day 1. The samples were taken from a phase I, first-in-human, multicenter, open-label dose-escalation trial of ivuxolimab. The trial enrolled adults with locally advanced or metastatic head and neck squamous cell, hepatocellular, melanoma or renal cell carcinoma. Before TCR sequencing, CD4+ and CD8+ T cells were separately sorted from peripheral blood. Genomic DNA was extracted from sorted cells for sequencing of the TCRbeta CDR3 region. The immunoSEQ Assay was used for sequencing of TCRbeta CDR3 regions. In its TCRdb copy, this immuneACCESS table keeps in-frame sequences only and misses some clones. Where compared with another copy, unresolved V genes explain less than half of these, and the others have no known cause. Recorded for this sample are about 63,000 clones; over 75% of them occurred a single time. The ten largest account for roughly 10% of the sample.

On this clone itself: The specificity of this receptor is unknown. Base quality data are lacking; no much larger clone is found one base away.

The chain is encoded by TRBV11-2 joined to TRBJ2-7; 9 middle bases align to TRBD1. Sequenced here: CD4+ or CD8+ T cells sorted from blood, sampled in a trial of the OX40 agonist ivuxolimab. The source of this sequence is an adult with an advanced solid tumor such as melanoma, head and neck, liver or kidney cancer. This receptor has the CDR3 CASSSGQGGFEQYF. The nucleotides read TGTGCCAGCAGCTCGGGACAGGGAGGATTCGAGCAGTACTTC.